This is a list of T cell receptor beta chains from one sample in a study of T cell responses to AZD1222 COVID-19 vaccine. The table came from immunoSEQ multiplex PCR; TCRdb's copy has only in-frame clones and leaves some out. The sample includes more than 90,000 clones, around 84% of them seen just once. Sample: peripheral blood, taken 28 days after the second AZD1222 dose. Source of these receptors: an adult who received the AZD1222 COVID-19 vaccine. Each CDR3 is given with its conserved first and last residue. Each record gives: D gene, clone size, CDR3 length, J gene, V gene, CDR3 DNA, CDR3 protein. A D gene is named only where the DNA matches it firmly. Clone size is stated in some rows and not others, as once, few, many or a class when expanded.

D gene: -; clone size: -; CDR3 length: 16; J gene: TRBJ1-1; V gene: TRBV6-2/TRBV6-3; CDR3 DNA: TGTGCCAGCATCCCCTCGAGGCGCAGAGGGAACACTGAAGCTTTCTTT; CDR3 protein: CASIPSRRRGNTEAFF
D gene: -; clone size: -; CDR3 length: 12; J gene: TRBJ1-1; V gene: TRBV6-5; CDR3 DNA: TGTGCCAGCAGTATCGGGGGGACTGAAGCTTTCTTT; CDR3 protein: CASSIGGTEAFF
D gene: TRBD2; clone size: once; CDR3 length: 16; J gene: TRBJ2-5; V gene: TRBV14; CDR3 DNA: TGTGCCAGCAGCCTTATGGGACTAGCGGGCCAAGAGACCCAGTACTTC; CDR3 protein: CASSLMGLAGQETQYF
D gene: -; clone size: -; CDR3 length: 12; J gene: TRBJ1-5; V gene: TRBV29-1; CDR3 DNA: TGCAGCGTTTTACCCTCAGGTCAGCCCCAGCATTTT; CDR3 protein: CSVLPSGQPQHF
D gene: TRBD2; clone size: -; CDR3 length: 12; J gene: TRBJ2-3; V gene: TRBV29-1; CDR3 DNA: TGCAGCGTTCGGGGGGTCACAGATACGCAGTATTTT; CDR3 protein: CSVRGVTDTQYF
D gene: TRBD1; clone size: -; CDR3 length: 15; J gene: TRBJ1-1; V gene: TRBV5-8; CDR3 DNA: TGTGCCAGCAGCTTGGGCGACAGGGTGGGAACTGAAGCTTTCTTT; CDR3 protein: CASSLGDRVGTEAFF
D gene: -; clone size: once; CDR3 length: 16; J gene: TRBJ1-4; V gene: TRBV5-1; CDR3 DNA: TGCGCCAGCAGTTTACTAAGGGGGGCAACTAATGAAAAACTGTTTTTT; CDR3 protein: CASSLLRGATNEKLFF
D gene: -; clone size: -; CDR3 length: 14; J gene: TRBJ1-6; V gene: TRBV6-5; CDR3 DNA: TGTGCCAGCACCTCCACAGGGTTGGGTTCACCCCTCCACTTT; CDR3 protein: CASTSTGLGSPLHF
D gene: TRBD1; clone size: -; CDR3 length: 15; J gene: TRBJ2-5; V gene: TRBV7-3; CDR3 DNA: TGTGCCAGCAGCTTAACAGGGACAGCCCAAGAGACCCAGTACTTC; CDR3 protein: CASSLTGTAQETQYF
D gene: -; clone size: -; CDR3 length: 15; J gene: TRBJ1-5; V gene: TRBV27; CDR3 DNA: TGTGCCAGCAGTTCAACCGGGACGGGGGCATGGGCCCAGCATTTT; CDR3 protein: CASSSTGTGAWAQHF
D gene: -; clone size: -; CDR3 length: 13; J gene: TRBJ2-4; V gene: TRBV6-5; CDR3 DNA: TGTGCCAGCAGTTACTCGAGCCAGGTCATTCAGTACTTC; CDR3 protein: CASSYSSQVIQYF
D gene: TRBD2; clone size: -; CDR3 length: 11; J gene: TRBJ2-5; V gene: TRBV6-5; CDR3 DNA: TGTGCCAGCAGTAGCCTAGCGGAGGAGTACTTC; CDR3 protein: CASSSLAEEYF
D gene: -; clone size: -; CDR3 length: 12; J gene: TRBJ2-7; V gene: TRBV25-1; CDR3 DNA: TGTGCCAGCAGTGAATCCACACGCGAGCAGTACTTC; CDR3 protein: CASSESTREQYF
D gene: -; clone size: -; CDR3 length: 13; J gene: TRBJ1-1; V gene: TRBV6-5; CDR3 DNA: TGTGCCAGCAGGGGTGTCCTGAACACTGAAGCTTTCTTT; CDR3 protein: CASRGVLNTEAFF
D gene: TRBD2; clone size: once; CDR3 length: 15; J gene: TRBJ2-1; V gene: TRBV6-5; CDR3 DNA: TGTGCCAGCAGTCTCAGCGGGAGAAGTGGGGATGAGCAGTTCTTC; CDR3 protein: CASSLSGRSGDEQFF
D gene: TRBD2; clone size: -; CDR3 length: 16; J gene: TRBJ2-1; V gene: TRBV5-1; CDR3 DNA: TGCGCCAGCAGCTTCGGACTAGCGACATCCTACAATGAGCAGTTCTTC; CDR3 protein: CASSFGLATSYNEQFF
D gene: TRBD2; clone size: -; CDR3 length: 14; J gene: TRBJ2-5; V gene: TRBV3-1/TRBV3-2; CDR3 DNA: TGTGCCAGCAGCCAAGCGTCGGGAGGAGAGACCCAGTACTTC; CDR3 protein: CASSQASGGETQYF
D gene: TRBD1; clone size: -; CDR3 length: 16; J gene: TRBJ2-1; V gene: TRBV5-1; CDR3 DNA: TGCGCCAGCTCAGGGGGCGAAGTGAGGTCCTACAATGAGCAGTTCTTC; CDR3 protein: CASSGGEVRSYNEQFF
D gene: -; clone size: -; CDR3 length: 12; J gene: TRBJ1-1; V gene: TRBV12-3/TRBV12-4; CDR3 DNA: TGTGCCAGCAGCCCCCAGGGAACTGAAGCTTTCTTT; CDR3 protein: CASSPQGTEAFF
D gene: -; clone size: -; CDR3 length: 13; J gene: TRBJ1-3; V gene: TRBV5-1; CDR3 DNA: TGCGCCAGCAGCCCGGGCTCTGGAAACACCATATATTTT; CDR3 protein: CASSPGSGNTIYF
D gene: TRBD2; clone size: -; CDR3 length: 16; J gene: TRBJ2-7; V gene: TRBV3-1/TRBV3-2; CDR3 DNA: TGTGCCAGCAGCCAAGATCTAGCGGGAGGCTTCTACGAGCAGTACTTC; CDR3 protein: CASSQDLAGGFYEQYF
D gene: TRBD1; clone size: -; CDR3 length: 16; J gene: TRBJ1-6; V gene: TRBV28; CDR3 DNA: TGTGCCAGCAGTTTGGGGGGACAGGGTGGGAATTCACCCCTCCACTTT; CDR3 protein: CASSLGGQGGNSPLHF
D gene: TRBD1; clone size: few; CDR3 length: 13; J gene: TRBJ1-2; V gene: TRBV30; CDR3 DNA: TGTGCCTGGGGGACAGCTCGCAACTATGGCTACACCTTC; CDR3 protein: CAWGTARNYGYTF
D gene: -; clone size: -; CDR3 length: 12; J gene: TRBJ2-3; V gene: TRBV2; CDR3 DNA: TGTGCCAGTAGCAGGGGCACAGATACGCAGTATTTT; CDR3 protein: CASSRGTDTQYF
D gene: TRBD1; clone size: -; CDR3 length: 13; J gene: TRBJ2-5; V gene: TRBV29-1; CDR3 DNA: TGCAGCGAATCAGGACAGGGGGATGAGACCCAGTACTTC; CDR3 protein: CSESGQGDETQYF
D gene: -; clone size: -; CDR3 length: 13; J gene: TRBJ1-6; V gene: TRBV5-1; CDR3 DNA: TGCGCCAGCAGTCCCAGGGATAATTCACCCCTCCACTTT; CDR3 protein: CASSPRDNSPLHF
D gene: -; clone size: -; CDR3 length: 11; J gene: TRBJ1-2; V gene: TRBV30; CDR3 DNA: TGTGCCTGGAGCGGGGGCTATGGCTACACCTTC; CDR3 protein: CAWSGGYGYTF
D gene: TRBD1; clone size: -; CDR3 length: 19; J gene: TRBJ2-4; V gene: TRBV6-2/TRBV6-3; CDR3 DNA: TGTGCCAGCAGTTACTCCTGGGACAGGGGGCCTTTAGCCAAAAACATTCAGTACTTC; CDR3 protein: CASSYSWDRGPLAKNIQYF
D gene: -; clone size: -; CDR3 length: 15; J gene: TRBJ1-3; V gene: TRBV18; CDR3 DNA: TGTGCCAGCTCACTACAGGGTACGGACGGAAACACCATATATTTT; CDR3 protein: CASSLQGTDGNTIYF
D gene: -; clone size: once; CDR3 length: 17; J gene: TRBJ2-2; V gene: TRBV3-1/TRBV3-2; CDR3 DNA: TGTGCCAGCAGCCATTGGAAAGGCCTAACAAACACCGGGGAGCTGTTTTTT; CDR3 protein: CASSHWKGLTNTGELFF
D gene: TRBD1; clone size: -; CDR3 length: 15; J gene: TRBJ2-7; V gene: TRBV7-3; CDR3 DNA: TGTGCCAGCAGCTTAAGAACCGGGACAGAATACGAGCAGTACTTC; CDR3 protein: CASSLRTGTEYEQYF
D gene: -; clone size: -; CDR3 length: 13; J gene: TRBJ1-1; V gene: TRBV5-6; CDR3 DNA: TGTGCCAGCAGCTTGGTACAGGGCCTTGAAGCTTTCTTT; CDR3 protein: CASSLVQGLEAFF
D gene: -; clone size: -; CDR3 length: 11; J gene: TRBJ1-1; V gene: TRBV29-1; CDR3 DNA: TGCAGCGTTGGCTTGAACACTGAAGCTTTCTTT; CDR3 protein: CSVGLNTEAFF
D gene: TRBD2; clone size: once; CDR3 length: 16; J gene: TRBJ2-7; V gene: TRBV24-1; CDR3 DNA: TGTGCCACCAGCCGACTTCGGGGGGAGGAATCCTACGAGCAGTACTTC; CDR3 protein: CATSRLRGEESYEQYF
D gene: -; clone size: -; CDR3 length: 14; J gene: TRBJ1-3; V gene: TRBV7-9; CDR3 DNA: TGTGCCAGCAGCTTTTCCGGGGGTGGAAACACCATATATTTT; CDR3 protein: CASSFSGGGNTIYF
D gene: -; clone size: -; CDR3 length: 14; J gene: TRBJ1-1; V gene: TRBV7-9; CDR3 DNA: TGTGCCAGCAGCCTAGGGACCGCGAACACTGAAGCTTTCTTT; CDR3 protein: CASSLGTANTEAFF
D gene: -; clone size: -; CDR3 length: 11; J gene: TRBJ2-2; V gene: TRBV20-1; CDR3 DNA: TGCAGTGCCAGTCCGGGCGGGGAGCTGTTTTTT; CDR3 protein: CSASPGGELFF
D gene: -; clone size: -; CDR3 length: 13; J gene: TRBJ1-5; V gene: TRBV4-1; CDR3 DNA: TGCGCCAGCAGCCAAGGTAGCAATCAGCCCCAGCATTTT; CDR3 protein: CASSQGSNQPQHF
D gene: -; clone size: -; CDR3 length: 15; J gene: TRBJ1-2; V gene: TRBV27; CDR3 DNA: TGTGCCAGCAGCCTAGACCGAGCAGGGATCGGTGGCTACACCTTC; CDR3 protein: CASSLDRAGIGGYTF
D gene: TRBD2; clone size: few; CDR3 length: 18; J gene: TRBJ2-7; V gene: TRBV7-2; CDR3 DNA: TGTGCCAGCAGCTTACTGCCGACTAGCGGGGGGGAAGCTAACGAGCAGTACTTC; CDR3 protein: CASSLLPTSGGEANEQYF
D gene: -; clone size: -; CDR3 length: 12; J gene: TRBJ2-7; V gene: TRBV11-2; CDR3 DNA: TGTGCCAGCAGCGCACAGGAGTACGAGCAGTACTTC; CDR3 protein: CASSAQEYEQYF
D gene: TRBD1; clone size: -; CDR3 length: 16; J gene: TRBJ1-6; V gene: TRBV12-5; CDR3 DNA: TGTGCTAGTGGCATAGCGGACAGGAGGGTTAATTCACCCCTCCACTTT; CDR3 protein: CASGIADRRVNSPLHF
D gene: -; clone size: few; CDR3 length: 14; J gene: TRBJ2-7; V gene: TRBV7-3; CDR3 DNA: TGTGCCAGCAGCTTAACAGACAGCTCCTACGAGCAGTACTTC; CDR3 protein: CASSLTDSSYEQYF
D gene: TRBD1; clone size: -; CDR3 length: 13; J gene: TRBJ1-1; V gene: TRBV7-8; CDR3 DNA: TGTGCCAGCAGCCGTGACAGGGACACTGAAGCTTTCTTT; CDR3 protein: CASSRDRDTEAFF
D gene: -; clone size: -; CDR3 length: 16; J gene: TRBJ2-1; V gene: TRBV11-1; CDR3 DNA: TGTGCCAGCAGCTTAGGGGCCCCGAATCAAGACAATGAGCAGTTCTTC; CDR3 protein: CASSLGAPNQDNEQFF
D gene: -; clone size: -; CDR3 length: 11; J gene: TRBJ1-2; V gene: TRBV5-6; CDR3 DNA: TGTGCCAGCAGCTTGGTTTATGGCTACACCTTC; CDR3 protein: CASSLVYGYTF
D gene: -; clone size: -; CDR3 length: 12; J gene: TRBJ1-2; V gene: TRBV3-1/TRBV3-2; CDR3 DNA: TGTGCCAGCAGCCAGGGGGAGGCTGGCTACACCTTC; CDR3 protein: CASSQGEAGYTF
D gene: TRBD1; clone size: -; CDR3 length: 14; J gene: TRBJ1-2; V gene: TRBV19; CDR3 DNA: TGTGCCAGTATCAACAGGGGATCCAACTATGGCTACACCTTC; CDR3 protein: CASINRGSNYGYTF
D gene: -; clone size: -; CDR3 length: 13; J gene: TRBJ1-6; V gene: TRBV14; CDR3 DNA: TGTGCCAGCAGCGGCAGCGTAAATTCACCCCTCCACTTT; CDR3 protein: CASSGSVNSPLHF
D gene: -; clone size: -; CDR3 length: 16; J gene: TRBJ2-7; V gene: TRBV18; CDR3 DNA: TGTGCCAGCTCACCACCGTCGGTAAGGCGCTCCTACGAGCAGTACTTC; CDR3 protein: CASSPPSVRRSYEQYF